The rows below give T cell receptor beta chains drawn from one sample of a study of blood T cells in healthy people across ages. Each CDR3 protein gets one entry after TCRdb re-called the 5' RACE reads with MiXCR. The sample consists of hundreds of thousands of distinct CDR3 sequences, over 40% of them appearing once. Source material: blood. These receptors were collected from an elderly woman in good health. Each CDR3 is given without its conserved first and last residue. The order of the fields is J gene, V gene, CDR3 protein.

>TRBJ2-5|TRBV7-2
ASSLLTSGETQY
>TRBJ1-1|TRBV29-1
SVEWSGATEAF
>TRBJ1-2|TRBV3-1
ASSRRAALYGYT
>TRBJ1-6|TRBV25-1
ASSDATSGSPLH
>TRBJ1-1|TRBV6-1
ASSGSRGPTEAF
>TRBJ2-1|TRBV7-6
ASRRGTGTPNEQF
>TRBJ2-1|TRBV29-1
SVEGRSREAPHNEQF
>TRBJ2-5|TRBV20-1
KSKETQY
>TRBJ1-2|TRBV5-1
ASSPDIYGYT
>TRBJ1-5|TRBV18
ASSPGRGEGSQPQH
>TRBJ2-6|TRBV20-1
SASSGANVLT
>TRBJ1-5|TRBV30
AWSVDSNQPQH
>TRBJ2-7|TRBV7-2
ASSTSRGLVYEQY
>TRBJ2-2|TRBV3-1
ASSPPSGRMSTGELF
>TRBJ1-5|TRBV4-1
ASSQVGGNQPQH
>TRBJ1-6|TRBV16
ASSHWDDSSYNSPLH
>TRBJ2-7|TRBV6-2/TRBV6-3
ASTLIGQGQYEQY
>TRBJ2-1|TRBV7-8
ASGKRLAGYLYNEQF
>TRBJ1-1|TRBV20-1
SAWGQGAGNTEAF
>TRBJ2-3|TRBV10-3
AISRASEKSDTQY
>TRBJ2-7|TRBV12-3/TRBV12-4
ASSLLSGYEQY
>TRBJ2-3|TRBV24-1
ATSADARDTQY
>TRBJ2-1|TRBV20-1
STSVVSYNEQF
>TRBJ1-5|TRBV6-4
ASSESSGGSQPQH
>TRBJ1-2|TRBV6-1
ASSDFPGQGALYGYT
>TRBJ1-5|TRBV6-1
ASSDQQGADQPQH
>TRBJ2-5|TRBV6-5
ASSYGPQETQY
>TRBJ2-5|TRBV7-3
ATSQLGQGTQY
>TRBJ2-5|TRBV2
ASSQSGVYQETQY
>TRBJ2-1|TRBV3-1
ASSRGLIAGGPDEQF
>TRBJ1-1|TRBV6-6
ASSYRGDTEAF
>TRBJ2-5|TRBV7-2
ASSLALRMSEETQY
>TRBJ2-5|TRBV5-1
ASSSTRQGNSETQY
>TRBJ1-2|TRBV12-3/TRBV12-4
ASSFRDSGIYGYT
>TRBJ2-5|TRBV5-1
ASSSPPGQGAGETQY
>TRBJ1-2|TRBV27
ASSGLDRGSYGYT
>TRBJ2-1|TRBV4-1
ASSQDRGTNNEQF
>TRBJ1-5|TRBV7-3
ASSQGQPGQPQH
>TRBJ2-5|TRBV7-2
ASSRSGGLFNEQY
>TRBJ2-7|TRBV29-1
SAARAGKDEQY
>TRBJ1-1|TRBV5-1
ASSLGTTNTEAF
>TRBJ2-5|TRBV29-1
SVLPTGGGETQY
>TRBJ1-1|TRBV18
ASSPRTGGRNTEAF
>TRBJ2-7|TRBV20-1
SARSSRSYEQY
>TRBJ2-7|TRBV29-1
SVGAGRRGGSEQY
>TRBJ2-6|TRBV5-1
ASSLAQLGGSGANVLT
>TRBJ2-1|TRBV4-2
ASSQEQTGEQF
>TRBJ2-7|TRBV20-1
SARDRLSYEQY
>TRBJ1-6|TRBV20-1
SARLQGASNSPPH
>TRBJ1-2|TRBV29-1
SAWTGGGGYT
>TRBJ2-7|TRBV28
ASRSTGRADEQY
>TRBJ2-1|TRBV9
ASSVDASPTREF
>TRBJ2-3|TRBV5-6
ASSLVREGFTDTQY
>TRBJ1-2|TRBV6-6
ASSRDSHQPNYGHT
>TRBJ1-2|TRBV12-3/TRBV12-4
ASSLHLGDFNYGYT